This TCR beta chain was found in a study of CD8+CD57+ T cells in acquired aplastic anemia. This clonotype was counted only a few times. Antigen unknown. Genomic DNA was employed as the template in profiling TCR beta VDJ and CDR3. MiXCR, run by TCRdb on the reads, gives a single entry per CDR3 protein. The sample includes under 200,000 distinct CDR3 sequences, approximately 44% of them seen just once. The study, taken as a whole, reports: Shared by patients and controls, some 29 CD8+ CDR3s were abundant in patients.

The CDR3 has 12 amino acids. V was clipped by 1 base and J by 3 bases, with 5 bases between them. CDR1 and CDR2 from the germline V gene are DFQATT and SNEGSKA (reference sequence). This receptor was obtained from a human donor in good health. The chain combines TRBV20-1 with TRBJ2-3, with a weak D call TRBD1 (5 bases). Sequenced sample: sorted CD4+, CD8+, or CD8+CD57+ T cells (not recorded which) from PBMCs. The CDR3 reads CSARGQTDTQYF. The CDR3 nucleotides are TGCAGTGCTAGAGGACAGACAGATACGCAGTATTTT.